These T cell receptor beta chains were read from a single sample in a study of blood T cell repertoires in COVID-19. Assay: immunoSEQ multiplex PCR; the TCRdb copy retains only in-frame clones and omits some. The data hold some 97,000 clones, with around 85% observed a single time. The sequenced sample was PBMCs or T cells enriched from blood (not recorded which). The receptor source for this set is a woman in her 50s who had recovered from COVID-19. Both conserved end residues are part of each CDR3. The order of the fields is D gene, J gene, clone size, V gene, CDR3 DNA, CDR3 protein. D genes are given only for firm matches. Part of the rows lack a size; the others show once, few, many or a class for expanded clones.

d_call: .; j_call: TRBJ1-2; clone_size: .; v_call: TRBV19; cdr3_nt: TGTGCCAGTAGTACCTCGAACTGGAACTATGGCTACACCTTC; cdr3_aa: CASSTSNWNYGYTF
d_call: .; j_call: TRBJ1-4; clone_size: .; v_call: TRBV19; cdr3_nt: TGTGCCAGTAGTATAGAGAGCGGGGTTTTTTTT; cdr3_aa: CASSIESGVFF
d_call: TRBD1; j_call: TRBJ2-3; clone_size: .; v_call: TRBV6-2/TRBV6-3; cdr3_nt: TGTGCCAGCAGTTCCGGGACAGGGGCGACAGATACGCAGTATTTT; cdr3_aa: CASSSGTGATDTQYF
d_call: TRBD1; j_call: TRBJ1-6; clone_size: .; v_call: TRBV25-1; cdr3_nt: TGTGCCAGCAGTGAACAGGGGGGTAGAAGTTCACCCCTCCACTTT; cdr3_aa: CASSEQGGRSSPLHF
d_call: .; j_call: TRBJ2-7; clone_size: .; v_call: TRBV28; cdr3_nt: TGTGCCAGCAGTTTCTCAGGGTCGCGCTACGAGCAGTACTTC; cdr3_aa: CASSFSGSRYEQYF
d_call: .; j_call: TRBJ2-7; clone_size: once; v_call: TRBV11-2; cdr3_nt: TGTGCCAGCAGCTTAGATTTATCCTACGAGCAGTACTTC; cdr3_aa: CASSLDLSYEQYF
d_call: TRBD1; j_call: TRBJ1-1; clone_size: .; v_call: TRBV6-5; cdr3_nt: TGTGCCAGCAGGGCAGGGGGGAACACTGAAGCTTTCTTT; cdr3_aa: CASRAGGNTEAFF
d_call: TRBD1; j_call: TRBJ2-7; clone_size: few; v_call: TRBV7-9; cdr3_nt: TGTGCCAGCAGCCACTCGCCGACAGGGGAAGGTGAGCAGTACTTC; cdr3_aa: CASSHSPTGEGEQYF
d_call: .; j_call: TRBJ1-1; clone_size: once; v_call: TRBV9; cdr3_nt: TGTGCCAGCAGCGCGGAGGGGCTCACTGAAGCTTTCTTT; cdr3_aa: CASSAEGLTEAFF
d_call: .; j_call: TRBJ2-6; clone_size: .; v_call: TRBV18; cdr3_nt: TGTGCCAGCCAGTCGTGGTCGGGGGCCAACGTCCTGACTTTC; cdr3_aa: CASQSWSGANVLTF
d_call: .; j_call: TRBJ2-1; clone_size: .; v_call: TRBV19; cdr3_nt: TGTGCCAGTACCATAGGACAGAGCTCCTACAATGAGCAGTTCTTC; cdr3_aa: CASTIGQSSYNEQFF
d_call: TRBD1; j_call: TRBJ2-1; clone_size: .; v_call: TRBV27; cdr3_nt: TGTGCCAGCAGGGGATCCGGGACAGGGACTGAGCAGTTCTTC; cdr3_aa: CASRGSGTGTEQFF
d_call: TRBD2; j_call: TRBJ2-1; clone_size: .; v_call: TRBV6-6; cdr3_nt: TGTGCCAGCAGTCGGGTACCAAGGGGGACTAGCAAGTCCTACAATGAGCAGTTCTTC; cdr3_aa: CASSRVPRGTSKSYNEQFF
d_call: TRBD1; j_call: TRBJ2-2; clone_size: once; v_call: TRBV18; cdr3_nt: TGTGCCAGCTCACGGGGAGCAGGGGGCATCGGGGAGCTGTTTTTT; cdr3_aa: CASSRGAGGIGELFF
d_call: .; j_call: TRBJ2-2; clone_size: .; v_call: TRBV4-1; cdr3_nt: TGCGCCAGCAGCCAAGGCGGGCTAGCGTCGAACACCGGGGAGCTGTTTTTT; cdr3_aa: CASSQGGLASNTGELFF
d_call: .; j_call: TRBJ2-3; clone_size: once; v_call: TRBV6-6; cdr3_nt: TGTGCCAGCAGTTACCCCTTATCAGATACGCAGTATTTT; cdr3_aa: CASSYPLSDTQYF
d_call: .; j_call: TRBJ1-2; clone_size: .; v_call: TRBV30; cdr3_nt: TGTGCCTGCGGTCTCCAGGGTAACTATGGCTACACCTTC; cdr3_aa: CACGLQGNYGYTF
d_call: .; j_call: TRBJ1-1; clone_size: .; v_call: TRBV4-2; cdr3_nt: TGTGCCAGCAGCGCTGAAGGGCCAGGGGTCACTGAAGCTTTCTTT; cdr3_aa: CASSAEGPGVTEAFF
d_call: .; j_call: TRBJ1-1; clone_size: .; v_call: TRBV14; cdr3_nt: TGTGCCAGCAGCCGTTCAGGGAAGGTTACTGAAGCTTTCTTT; cdr3_aa: CASSRSGKVTEAFF
d_call: .; j_call: TRBJ1-2; clone_size: .; v_call: TRBV6-6; cdr3_nt: TGTGCCGGAGGACAGTCAAGCAACTATGGCTACACCTTC; cdr3_aa: CAGGQSSNYGYTF
d_call: TRBD1; j_call: TRBJ2-1; clone_size: .; v_call: TRBV5-1; cdr3_nt: TGCGCCAGCAGCCGGTACGGACAGGGGGACGTTGAGCAGTTCTTC; cdr3_aa: CASSRYGQGDVEQFF
d_call: .; j_call: TRBJ1-2; clone_size: .; v_call: TRBV6-5; cdr3_nt: TGTGCCAGTCGCGTTGACAGTTACTATGGCTACACCTTC; cdr3_aa: CASRVDSYYGYTF
d_call: TRBD1; j_call: TRBJ1-6; clone_size: .; v_call: TRBV27; cdr3_nt: TGTGCCAGCAAGACAGGGGTTTATTCACCCCTCCACTTT; cdr3_aa: CASKTGVYSPLHF
d_call: .; j_call: TRBJ2-6; clone_size: .; v_call: TRBV29-1; cdr3_nt: TGCAGCGTCGAGAAGTCTGGGGCCAACGTCCTGACTTTC; cdr3_aa: CSVEKSGANVLTF
d_call: TRBD1; j_call: TRBJ2-7; clone_size: once; v_call: TRBV27; cdr3_nt: TGTGCCAGCAGTTTAGGGACAGGGTACAACGAGCAGTACTTC; cdr3_aa: CASSLGTGYNEQYF
d_call: TRBD1; j_call: TRBJ1-2; clone_size: few; v_call: TRBV6-4; cdr3_nt: TGTGCCAGCAGTGACTGGCCCGGGACAGGGTATGACGGCTACACCTTC; cdr3_aa: CASSDWPGTGYDGYTF
d_call: .; j_call: TRBJ1-1; clone_size: few; v_call: TRBV5-1; cdr3_nt: TGCGCCAGCAGCGCCTCCGGGACAATGGGAGTCAAAAAGGAAGCTTTCTTT; cdr3_aa: CASSASGTMGVKKEAFF
d_call: TRBD2; j_call: TRBJ2-5; clone_size: .; v_call: TRBV10-1; cdr3_nt: TGCGCCAGCAGTGAGTCTGGGGGGGGCCAAGAGACCCAGTACTTC; cdr3_aa: CASSESGGGQETQYF
d_call: .; j_call: TRBJ2-7; clone_size: once; v_call: TRBV5-1; cdr3_nt: TGCGCCAGCAGCTTGGTCTCGGTCGGTTCAACCTACGAGCAGTACTTC; cdr3_aa: CASSLVSVGSTYEQYF
d_call: TRBD1; j_call: TRBJ1-1; clone_size: .; v_call: TRBV3-1/TRBV3-2; cdr3_nt: TGTGCCAGCAGCCCGTGGGGACAGGTGAACACTGAAGCTTTCTTT; cdr3_aa: CASSPWGQVNTEAFF
d_call: .; j_call: TRBJ2-1; clone_size: .; v_call: TRBV5-1; cdr3_nt: TGCGCCAGCAGCCGGGGACTGCTGAGCTCCTACAATGAGCAGTTCTTC; cdr3_aa: CASSRGLLSSYNEQFF
d_call: .; j_call: TRBJ1-1; clone_size: .; v_call: TRBV30; cdr3_nt: TGTGCCTGGAGCGTTGGACAGATGAACACTGAAGCTTTCTTT; cdr3_aa: CAWSVGQMNTEAFF
d_call: TRBD1; j_call: TRBJ2-7; clone_size: .; v_call: TRBV19; cdr3_nt: TGTGCCAGTAGTATGGGGGACAGGGCTGTGCGAGAGCAGTACTTC; cdr3_aa: CASSMGDRAVREQYF
d_call: TRBD2; j_call: TRBJ2-4; clone_size: .; v_call: TRBV18; cdr3_nt: TGTGCCAGCTCACAAACCGCCGGACTAGCGGACCTTAACATTCAGTACTTC; cdr3_aa: CASSQTAGLADLNIQYF
d_call: TRBD1; j_call: TRBJ1-2; clone_size: .; v_call: TRBV28; cdr3_nt: TGTGCCAGCAGAGGGACAGGAGGAAACTATGGCTACACCTTC; cdr3_aa: CASRGTGGNYGYTF
d_call: .; j_call: TRBJ1-3; clone_size: .; v_call: TRBV5-1; cdr3_nt: TGCGCCAGCAGCTTGGACTCAGGTCCCCCTGGAAACACCATATATTTT; cdr3_aa: CASSLDSGPPGNTIYF
d_call: TRBD2; j_call: TRBJ2-7; clone_size: .; v_call: TRBV9; cdr3_nt: TGTGCCAGCAGCCCTAGTGGCGGGAGTACCTCCTACGAGCAGTACTTC; cdr3_aa: CASSPSGGSTSYEQYF
d_call: .; j_call: TRBJ2-3; clone_size: .; v_call: TRBV9; cdr3_nt: TGTGCCAGCAGCGTAGCCCCGGATACGCAGTATTTT; cdr3_aa: CASSVAPDTQYF
d_call: TRBD2; j_call: TRBJ2-1; clone_size: .; v_call: TRBV19; cdr3_nt: TGTGCCAGTAGTATAGGAGCGGGGGGGCTCAATGAGCAGTTCTTC; cdr3_aa: CASSIGAGGLNEQFF
d_call: TRBD2; j_call: TRBJ2-3; clone_size: .; v_call: TRBV6-1; cdr3_nt: TGTGCCAGCAGTTTAGCGGGGGGGCCTACAGATACGCAGTATTTT; cdr3_aa: CASSLAGGPTDTQYF
d_call: TRBD1; j_call: TRBJ2-7; clone_size: .; v_call: TRBV6-5; cdr3_nt: TGTGCCAGCAGTCTACGGACAGGGGGCTACGAGCAGTACTTC; cdr3_aa: CASSLRTGGYEQYF